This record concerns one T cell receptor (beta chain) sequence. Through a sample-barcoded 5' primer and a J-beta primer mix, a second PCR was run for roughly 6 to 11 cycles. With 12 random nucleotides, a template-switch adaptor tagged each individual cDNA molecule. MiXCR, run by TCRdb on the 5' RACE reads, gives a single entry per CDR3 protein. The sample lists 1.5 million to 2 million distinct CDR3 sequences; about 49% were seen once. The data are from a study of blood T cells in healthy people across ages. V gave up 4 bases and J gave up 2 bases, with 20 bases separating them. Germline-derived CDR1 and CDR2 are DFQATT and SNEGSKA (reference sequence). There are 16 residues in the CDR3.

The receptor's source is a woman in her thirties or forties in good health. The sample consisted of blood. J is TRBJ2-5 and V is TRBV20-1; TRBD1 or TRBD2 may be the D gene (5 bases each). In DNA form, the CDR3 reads TGCAGTGCTAATCATCTCAGGGTGGAGGATCAAGAGACCCAGTACTTC. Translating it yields CSANHLRVEDQETQYF.